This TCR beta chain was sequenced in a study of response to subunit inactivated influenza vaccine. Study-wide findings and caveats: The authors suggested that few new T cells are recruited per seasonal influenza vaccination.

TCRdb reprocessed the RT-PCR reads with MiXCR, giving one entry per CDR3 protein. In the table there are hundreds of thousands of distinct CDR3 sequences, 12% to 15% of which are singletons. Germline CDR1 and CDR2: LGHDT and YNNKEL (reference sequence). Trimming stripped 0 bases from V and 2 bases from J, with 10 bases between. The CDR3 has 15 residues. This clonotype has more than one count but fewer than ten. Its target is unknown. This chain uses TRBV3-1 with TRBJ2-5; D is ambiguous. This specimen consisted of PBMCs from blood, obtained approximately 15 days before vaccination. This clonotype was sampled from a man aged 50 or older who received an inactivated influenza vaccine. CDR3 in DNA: TGTGCCAGCAGCCAAGATTTCACGATACAAGAGACCCAGTACTTC. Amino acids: CASSQDFTIQETQYF.